The rows below give T cell receptor beta chains drawn from one sample of a study of low-dose radiotherapy and immunotherapy resistance in tumors. TCRdb re-analysed the reads in MiXCR, keeping a single row per CDR3 protein. Of tens of thousands of distinct CDR3 sequences listed, more than 8% are singletons. Sample: PBMCs, taken before treatment. Every receptor here comes from a male donor with prostate cancer. Each CDR3 is given with its conserved first and last residue. Each record gives: CDR3 DNA, CDR3 protein, D gene, clone size, J gene, V gene. D genes are given only for firm matches. Expanded clones are given a class, and other clones once, few, many or no size at all.

DNA: TGTGCCAGCGGGGGGTCTAGCGGACGCACAGATACGCAGTATTTT; CDR3: CASGGSSGRTDTQYF; D: TRBD2; size: many; J: TRBJ2-3; V: TRBV2
DNA: TGTGCCAGCAGTGGATGGACAGGGTTTTGGGAAAAACTGTTTTTT; CDR3: CASSGWTGFWEKLFF; D: TRBD1; size: many; J: TRBJ1-4; V: TRBV6-1
DNA: TGTGCCCTGGGGACAGGGGGGCAAGAGACCCAGTACTTC; CDR3: CALGTGGQETQYF; D: TRBD1; size: many; J: TRBJ2-5; V: TRBV30
DNA: TGTGCCAGCAGTTTTATGGGACAGGGGGTGGATGGCTACACCTTC; CDR3: CASSFMGQGVDGYTF; D: TRBD1; size: many; J: TRBJ1-2; V: TRBV6-5
DNA: TGTGCCAGCAGCCCTGCAGGTACGAACTATGGCTACACCTTC; CDR3: CASSPAGTNYGYTF; D: NA; size: many; J: TRBJ1-2; V: TRBV28
DNA: TGTGCCAGCAGCCGCAAGCTCAGGGAGGGTGAGCAGTTCTTC; CDR3: CASSRKLREGEQFF; D: TRBD2; size: once; J: TRBJ2-1; V: TRBV7-9
DNA: TGTGCCAGCAGCGGGGCTAGCGGAAGCTCCTACAATGAGCAGTTCTTC; CDR3: CASSGASGSSYNEQFF; D: TRBD2; size: many; J: TRBJ2-1; V: TRBV25-1
DNA: TGCAGCGTTGGTGGTCTATGGACAGCTTCGGACTATGGCTACACCTTC; CDR3: CSVGGLWTASDYGYTF; D: NA; size: many; J: TRBJ1-2; V: TRBV29-1
DNA: TGTGCCAGCAGCCAAGATGGGCGGGAGGGCTCCTACGAGCAGTACTTC; CDR3: CASSQDGREGSYEQYF; D: TRBD2; size: many; J: TRBJ2-7; V: TRBV4-2
DNA: TGTGCCAGCAGGGACGGCAATCAGCCCCAGCATTTT; CDR3: CASRDGNQPQHF; D: NA; size: many; J: TRBJ1-5; V: TRBV2
DNA: TGTGCCAGCAGTTACTCATACGGCAATCAGCCCCAGCATTTT; CDR3: CASSYSYGNQPQHF; D: NA; size: NA; J: TRBJ1-5; V: TRBV6-8